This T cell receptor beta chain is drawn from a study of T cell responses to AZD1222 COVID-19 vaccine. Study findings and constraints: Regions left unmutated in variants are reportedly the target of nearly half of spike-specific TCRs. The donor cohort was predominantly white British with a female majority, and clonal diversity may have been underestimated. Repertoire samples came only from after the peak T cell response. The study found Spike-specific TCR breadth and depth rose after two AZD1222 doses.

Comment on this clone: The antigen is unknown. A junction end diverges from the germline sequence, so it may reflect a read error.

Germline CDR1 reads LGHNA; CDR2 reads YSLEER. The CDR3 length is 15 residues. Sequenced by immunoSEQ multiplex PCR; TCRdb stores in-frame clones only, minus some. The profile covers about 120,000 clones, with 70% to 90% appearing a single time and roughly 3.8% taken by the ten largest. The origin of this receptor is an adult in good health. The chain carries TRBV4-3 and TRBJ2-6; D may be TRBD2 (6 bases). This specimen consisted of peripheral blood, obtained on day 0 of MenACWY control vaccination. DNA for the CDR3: TGCGCCAGCGGCCAGGAGGGCTCTGGGGCCAACGTCCTGACTTTC. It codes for CASGQEGSGANVLTF.